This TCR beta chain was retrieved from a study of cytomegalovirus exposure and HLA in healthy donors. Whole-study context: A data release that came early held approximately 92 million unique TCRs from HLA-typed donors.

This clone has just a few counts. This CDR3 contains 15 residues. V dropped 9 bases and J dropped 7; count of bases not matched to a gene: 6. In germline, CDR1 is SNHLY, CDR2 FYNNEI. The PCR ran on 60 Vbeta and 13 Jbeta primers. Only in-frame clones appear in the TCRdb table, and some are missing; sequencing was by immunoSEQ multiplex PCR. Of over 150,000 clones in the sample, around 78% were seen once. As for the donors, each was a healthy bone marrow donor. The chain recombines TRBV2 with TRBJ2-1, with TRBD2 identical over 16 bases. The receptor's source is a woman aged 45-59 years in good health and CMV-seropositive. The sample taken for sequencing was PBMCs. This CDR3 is CASLSGLAGGNEQFF. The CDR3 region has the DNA TGTGCCAGTCTCTCGGGACTAGCGGGAGGGAATGAGCAGTTCTTC.